One and the same sample provided the 19 T cell receptor beta chains below, sequenced in a study of blood T cell repertoires in COVID-19. TCRdb's copy holds only in-frame clones and misses some; the assay was immunoSEQ multiplex PCR. The sample has some 170,000 clones, over 80% seen once. The specimen was peripheral blood. The receptors were gathered from a woman aged 40 to 50 with COVID-19, enrolled during active disease.

The CDR3 sequence: CASSRGTGGLYEQYF. CDR3 coding DNA: TGTGCCAGCAGCCGGGGGACAGGGGGTCTCTACGAGCAGTACTTC. The gene calls are TRBV5-6 and TRBJ2-7; 11 positions agree with TRBD1. J gave up 3 bases and V 4 bases, and 6 bases lay outside the gene matches. The CDR3 totals 15 residues. Germline V lookup: CDR1 SGHDT, CDR2 YYEEEE.

V gene TRBV24-1 combines with J gene TRBJ2-7; maybe TRBD2 (6 bases). V was shortened by 10 bases and J by 0 bases, with 15 bases between the two germline ends. The CDR3 consists of 14 residues. Germline V gives CDR1 KGHDR, CDR2 SFDVKD. The CDR3 loop reads CATGEADYSYEQYF. In DNA form, the CDR3 reads TGTGCCACAGGAGAAGCGGACTACTCCTACGAGCAGTACTTC.

The chain recombines TRBV10-1 with TRBJ2-1; the D gene is possibly TRBD2 (6 bases). The germline V gene encodes CDR1 WNHNN and CDR2 SYGVQD (reference sequence). Trimming cost V 3 bases and J 5 bases, with 20 bases left between them. The CDR3 extends over 17 amino acids. The CDR3 nucleotides read TGCGCCAGCAGTGACCCCTTCGAGGCGGGAAGTAACAATGAGCAGTTCTTC. It yields the protein CASSDPFEAGSNNEQFF.

J is TRBJ1-4 and V is TRBV27, with D unresolved. The germline V gene encodes CDR1 MNHEY and CDR2 SMNVEV (reference sequence). The germline V and J ends were trimmed by 2 bases and 0 bases, with 10 bases remaining between them. The CDR3 has 16 residues. The CDR3 DNA is TGTGCCAGCAGTTTAGTCAGGTCTGCAACTAATGAAAAACTGTTTTTT. It yields the protein CASSLVRSATNEKLFF. The variable domain in full, with the rest retrieved from reference TRBV27 and TRBJ1-4, is EAQVTQNPRYLITVTGKKLTVTCSQNMNHEYMSWYRQDPGLGLRQIYYSMNVEVTDKGDVPEGYKVSRKEKRNFPLILESPSPNQTSLYFCASSLVRSATNEKLFFGSGTQLSVL.

This clone was picked up one time. The rearrangement joins TRBV7-2 to TRBJ1-2; maybe TRBD1 (6 bases). Germline V gene data show CDR1 as SGHTA and CDR2 as FQGNSA. V was cut by 4 bases and J by 7 bases, with 19 bases left in between. The CDR3 length is 15 residues. CDR3 coding DNA: TGTGCCAGCAGCTACCGAGCGGCAGGGGTGGGTGGCTACACCTTC. Translated: CASSYRAAGVGGYTF.

The chain uses TRBV25-1 and TRBJ2-5; 7 bases map to TRBD1. Germline loops: CDR1 MGHDK, CDR2 SYGVNS. The trim removed 4 bases at V and 4 bases at J, leaving 6 bases unmatched. This CDR3 region has 14 residues. CDR3 amino acids: CASSVRQGRETQYF. CDR3 in DNA: TGTGCCAGCAGTGTACGACAGGGTCGAGAGACCCAGTACTTC.

The chain recombines TRBV5-1 with TRBJ2-1; TRBD1 might be the D (6 bases). The CDR3 covers 16 residues. V lost 4 bases, J lost 1 base, and 15 bases lay in between. Germline-derived CDR1 and CDR2 are SGHRS and YFSETQ. The CDR3 spells CASSEGVSSSYNEQFF. In nucleotides, the CDR3 is TGCGCCAGCAGCGAGGGGGTGAGCAGTTCCTACAATGAGCAGTTCTTC.

The gene calls are TRBV6-5 and TRBJ1-3; D is possibly TRBD1 (6 bases). V was pared by 7 bases and J by 8 bases, with 12 bases between. This CDR3 is 12 amino acids long. From germline, CDR1 is MNHEY and CDR2 SVGAGI. The DNA for the CDR3 is TGTGCCAGCACCGACAGGAGACACACCATATATTTT. This codes for CASTDRRHTIYF.

V gene TRBV11-2 combines with J gene TRBJ1-6; D gene ambiguous. V was trimmed by 5 bases and J by 5 bases, leaving 7 bases between them. The germline CDR1 and CDR2 sequences are SGHAT and FQNNGV. The CDR3 runs to 13 residues. The chain's CDR3 is CASSLSDNSPLHF. As DNA, the CDR3 is TGTGCCAGCAGCCTCTCTGATAATTCACCCCTCCACTTT.

The chain couples TRBV9 to TRBJ2-1; 7 positions agree with TRBD2. Trimming took 0 bases from V and 9 from J; bases not matched to a gene: 3. Germline V gene lookup returns CDR1 SGDLS and CDR2 YYNGEE. This CDR3 has 13 amino acids. The DNA of the CDR3 is TGTGCCAGCAGCGTAGTCGGGGGGTCTGAGCAGTTCTTC. Amino acids: CASSVVGGSEQFF.

The rearrangement joins TRBV20-1 to TRBJ1-3; D possibly corresponds to TRBD1 (5 bases). This CDR3 is built from 11 residues. CDR1 is DFQATT, CDR2 SNEGSKA, per germline (reference sequence). The ends were cut back, 1 base at V and 9 bases at J, with 7 bases in the middle. CDR3 amino acids: CSARGGGTIYF. CDR3 nucleotide sequence: TGCAGTGCTAGAGGGGGGGGCACCATATATTTT.

The V gene is TRBV6-2 or TRBV6-3, the J gene TRBJ1-2, with TRBD1 as a possible D gene (5 bases). V shed 6 bases and J shed 5 bases, with 13 bases lying between them. The CDR3 spans 13 residues. Germline CDR1 reads MNHEY; CDR2 reads SVGEGT. The CDR3 nucleotides are TGTGCCAGCAGCCCCGACAGTGATTATGGCTACACCTTC. Its protein product is CASSPDSDYGYTF.

The rearrangement joins TRBV6-4 to TRBJ2-2; D is unclear. Germline CDR1 and CDR2: MRHNA and SNTAGT. The CDR3 has 13 amino acids. V gave up 4 bases and J gave up 0 bases, with 3 bases separating them. In DNA, the CDR3 is TGTGCCAGCAGTGCAGCGAACACCGGGGAGCTGTTTTTT. Amino acid sequence: CASSAANTGELFF.

Worth noting for this clone: Within the sample, other DNA sequences also encode this same CDR3. V usage is TRBV5-1 and J usage is TRBJ2-5; 16 bases match TRBD2. J gave up 6 bases and V 7 bases, and 6 bases lay outside the gene matches. The CDR3 is 15 amino acids. Germline V CDR1 and CDR2: SGHRS, YFSETQ. CDR3 sequence: CASDPGLAGGKTQYF. DNA for the CDR3: TGCGCCAGCGACCCGGGACTAGCGGGAGGGAAGACCCAGTACTTC.

CDR3 sequence: CARLGLAGYEQYF. In DNA, the CDR3 is TGTGCCAGGCTTGGACTAGCGGGCTACGAGCAGTACTTC. The gene calls are TRBV11-3 and TRBJ2-7; 11 positions agree with TRBD2. The junction had 4 bases not matched to a gene; V was cut back by 9 bases and J by 3 bases. CDR3 length: 13 amino acids. Germline values: CDR1 SGHNT, CDR2 YENEEA. Full variable domain (remainder filled in from reference TRBV11-3 and TRBJ2-7): EAGVVQSPRYKIIEKKQPVAFWCNPISGHNTLYWYLQNLGQGPELLIRYENEEAVDDSQLPKDRFSAERLKGVDSTLKIQPAELGDSAVYLCARLGLAGYEQYFGPGTRLTVT.

This chain links TRBV4-1 with TRBJ1-1; maybe TRBD1 (5 bases). The CDR3 length is 15 residues. Deletions cut 5 bases from V and 1 base from J, with 14 bases between. Germline CDR1 MGHRA, CDR2 YSYEKL. The CDR3 sequence is CASSARGTANTEAFF. CDR3 sequence (DNA): TGCGCCAGCAGCGCCCGCGGGACCGCGAACACTGAAGCTTTCTTT.

This clone was recorded once. The chain employs TRBV12-3 or TRBV12-4 and TRBJ1-6; a possible D gene is TRBD1 (6 bases). The CDR3 runs to 13 residues. V lost 5 bases and J lost 10, with 12 bases in between. In nucleotides, the CDR3 is TGTGCCAGCAGTCGACAGGAGCACTCACCCCTCCACTTT. Protein: CASSRQEHSPLHF.

CDR3 bases: TGTGCCAGCAGACAGGGGCGGACTATCTATGGCTACACCTTC. Protein sequence: CASRQGRTIYGYTF. This chain connects TRBV6-5 to TRBJ1-2, with TRBD1 identical over 7 bases. The CDR3 has 14 residues. Germline CDR1 MNHEY, CDR2 SVGAGI. V lost 6 bases and J lost 4; bases outside the gene matches: 8.

The table lists this clone with a count of one. The chain has TRBV10-1 and TRBJ1-6; D is undetermined. In germline, CDR1 is WNHNN, CDR2 SYGVQD (reference sequence). V lost 3 bases and J lost 14, with 14 bases in between. The CDR3 length is 13 residues. The CDR3 DNA sequence: TGCGCCAGCAGTGATCCGACACTTCGCACCCTCCACTTT. Protein sequence: CASSDPTLRTLHF.